The subject of this entry is one TCR beta chain. The CDR3 totals 14 residues. V lost 6 bases and J lost 8; bases outside the gene matches: 9. Germline V CDR1 and CDR2: MNHEY, SVGAGI. The entry originates in a study of blood T cell repertoires in COVID-19. Study-wide background: COVID-19 samples collected from the United States, Italy and Spain covered acute and convalescent phases. PBMCs, B-cell-depleted T cells, or T cells provided the cDNA or gDNA that made up the material.

As processed by the authors: Cell counts per sample came from amplifying reference gene primers. Assay used: immunoSEQ multiplex PCR; TCRdb lists only in-frame clones, some missing. V, J and clone size are taken as reported in that table, and D and trimming were inferred from the DNA itself. The repertoire holds some 310,000 clones, with around 87% as singletons. The sample consisted of peripheral blood. This clonotype was obtained from a man aged 50-59 years with active or convalescent COVID-19. The chain couples TRBV6-5 to TRBJ1-4; 7 bases are a match to TRBD1. The CDR3 here is CASRNRGLEEKLFF. Written as DNA, the CDR3 is TGTGCCAGCAGGAACAGGGGCTTAGAGGAAAAACTGTTTTTT.